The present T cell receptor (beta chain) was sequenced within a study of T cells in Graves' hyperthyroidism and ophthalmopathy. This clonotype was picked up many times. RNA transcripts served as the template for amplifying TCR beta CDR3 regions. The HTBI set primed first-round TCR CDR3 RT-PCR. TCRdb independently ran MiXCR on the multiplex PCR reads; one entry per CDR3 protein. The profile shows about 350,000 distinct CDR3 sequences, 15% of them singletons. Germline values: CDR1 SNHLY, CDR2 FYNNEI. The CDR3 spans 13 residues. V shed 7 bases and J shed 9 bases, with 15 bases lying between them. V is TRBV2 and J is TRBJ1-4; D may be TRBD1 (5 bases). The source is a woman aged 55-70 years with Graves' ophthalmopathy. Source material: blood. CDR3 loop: CASNANPGQKLFF. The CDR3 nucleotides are TGTGCCAGCAACGCCAATCCGGGACAAAAACTGTTTTTT.